This TCR beta chain was documented in a study of beta chain features in type 1 diabetes. TCRB transcripts that were expressed got sequenced, as all of the isolated RNA had been reverse transcribed. Profiled with immunoSEQ multiplex PCR; TCRdb holds only in-frame clones, not every one. The sample has 300,000 to 350,000 clones, less than 20% seen once. The V gene's germline CDR1 is SGDLS and CDR2 YYNGEE. V shed 0 bases and J 0 bases; nucleotides not matched to a gene: 3. This CDR3 region has 16 residues. Sequenced: naive CD4+ T cells from blood. The V gene is TRBV9, the J gene TRBJ1-3, with TRBD1 identical over 7 bases. This clonotype was sampled from a young woman in good health. DNA for the CDR3: TGTGCCAGCAGCGTAGCTGGGACAGTCTCTGGAAACACCATATATTTT. Translated, it gives CASSVAGTVSGNTIYF.